This TCR beta chain derives from a study of blood T cell repertoires in COVID-19 (dated by TCRdb to the early 2020s). With respect to the entire study: Samples covering the acute and convalescent phases of COVID-19 were provided by collaborators in the United States, Italy and Spain. The prospective study material was composed of cDNA or gDNA derived from T cells, B-cell-depleted T cells, or PBMCs. Deeply sampled blood TCRbeta repertoires from subjects exposed to, actively infected with, or recovered from COVID-19 were included in the dataset. A freely available public database, intended as a resource for researchers studying the immune response to SARS-CoV-2, is where the repertoires were released. Samples came from the ongoing ImmuneRACE study (first 160 participants) plus 1,254 subjects from 6 global collaborators. Nearly every sample came with metadata listing a de-identified subject ID, COVID-19 status, age in years and sex. Where HLA class I and class II types were available, the types were taken from metadata supplied by the sample provider, not from assay-based typing.

What the research found in general, with its limitations: The amount of clinical and demographic metadata varied by source and participant and was provided uncurated.

Each collaborating institution followed its own protocols to collect whole blood in K2EDTA tubes. For TCRbeta analysis, collaborator samples were shipped as frozen whole blood, as isolated PBMCs, or as DNA extracted from either sample type. The immunoSEQ Assay, a bias-controlled multiplex PCR, was used to amplify TCRbeta CDR3 regions from genomic DNA. Concerning the study's data processing: Nucleated cell counts per sample were estimated from amplification of reference gene primers within the assay. To quantify the absolute abundance of each unique TCRbeta CDR3 rearrangement, sequence reads were collapsed and filtered. For each sample, productive Simpson clonality was calculated as the square root of Simpson's diversity index over productive rearrangements. TCRdb stores this immuneACCESS table with in-frame sequences only. Part of the clones is absent; in the studies checked, under half of the shortfall reflects unresolved V genes, and no reason is known for the rest. The D gene and trimming were derived from the DNA, and the V and J assignments and clone size from that table. The sample table lists some 100,000 clones, roughly four fifths of them with a count of one. 5.5% to 7.5% of the sample goes to the ten largest clones.

The CDR3 runs 16 residues from the cysteine to the phenylalanine. Only the CDR3 DNA stays, 48 bases, in frame from base 1. Trimming removed 2 bases from V and 4 bases from J; the gene matches leave 8 bases unexplained. CDR1 and CDR2, per the germline V gene, are SGHRS and YFSETQ. Comment on this clone: Its target antigen remains unknown. Base qualities were left out, and no much larger clone turns up one base away.

The specimen was peripheral blood. The rearranged segments are TRBV5-1 and TRBJ2-3; TRBD2 agrees with 9 junctional bases. The TCR originated in a man aged 50-60 years with active or convalescent COVID-19. CDR3 protein: CASSFRGGAWPDTQYF. At the DNA level, the sequence is TGCGCCAGCAGCTTCCGCGGGGGGGCCTGGCCAGATACGCAGTATTTT. Reference TRBV5-1 and TRBJ2-3 genes cover what lies past the CDR3, so the full variable domain is KAGVTQTPRYLIKTRGQQVTLSCSPISGHRSVSWYQQTPGQGLQFLFEYFSETQRNKGNFPGRFSGRQFSNSRSEMNVSTLELGDSALYLCASSFRGGAWPDTQYFGPGTRLTVL.